The rows below give T cell receptor beta chains drawn from one sample of a study of PD-1 blockade in classical Hodgkin lymphoma. Clones were read by immunoSEQ multiplex PCR, and TCRdb kept only the in-frame ones, dropping some. In the table there are about 15,000 clones, approximately 80% of which are singletons. Specimen: peripheral blood mononuclear cells (PBMCs), collected before the second cycle of nivolumab. The receptors stem from a human donor with classical Hodgkin lymphoma. Each CDR3 is given with its conserved first and last residue. Fields, in order: J gene, D gene, clone size, V gene, CDR3 DNA, CDR3 protein. The D gene is left open where the match is weak. Clone size is stated in some rows and not others, as once, few, many or a class when expanded.

TRBJ2-7 TRBD1 NA TRBV7-2 TGTGCCAGCACGAGACAGGGCCGGACCCAGGCCGAGCAGTACTTC CASTRQGRTQAEQYF
TRBJ2-3 TRBD1 NA TRBV4-1 TGCGCCAGCAGCCAGAAAACCACAGGGGGCACAGATACGCAGTATTTT CASSQKTTGGTDTQYF
TRBJ1-3 NA NA TRBV11-3 TGTGCCAGCAGCCCGACCGGGGAAGGTACGGGAAACACCATATATTTT CASSPTGEGTGNTIYF
TRBJ1-3 NA NA TRBV11-1 TGTGCCAGCAGCCGGGGGGCCGGAAACACCATATATTTT CASSRGAGNTIYF
TRBJ2-6 NA NA TRBV7-3 TGTGCCAGCAGCTTAAGAGCCGAATCTGGGGCCAACGTCCTGACTTTC CASSLRAESGANVLTF
TRBJ1-1 TRBD1 NA TRBV19 TGTGCCAGTAGTACGCGGACAGGGAGTCGTACTGAAGCTTTCTTT CASSTRTGSRTEAFF
TRBJ1-5 NA few TRBV30 TGTGCCTGGAGTCCACAGGGTGATCAGCCCCAGCATTTT CAWSPQGDQPQHF
TRBJ1-3 TRBD1 NA TRBV5-4 TGTGCCAGCAGTTATACAGGGGGCTCAGGAAACACCATATATTTT CASSYTGGSGNTIYF
TRBJ2-2 NA NA TRBV6-6 TGTGCCACCAACGCTGCGAACACCGGGGAGCTGTTTTTT CATNAANTGELFF
TRBJ2-3 TRBD2 NA TRBV4-2 TGTGCCAGCAGCCAATTTAGCGGGGTCACAGATACGCAGTATTTT CASSQFSGVTDTQYF
TRBJ2-3 NA NA TRBV11-2 TGTGCCAGCAGACCAACCAACAGGGAGGCAGATACGCAGTATTTT CASRPTNREADTQYF
TRBJ1-1 NA NA TRBV11-2 TGTGCCAGCAGCTATACAGGGCGACGGAAGGCTTTCTTT CASSYTGRRKAFF
TRBJ1-5 NA NA TRBV6-6 TGTGCCAGCAGTTACTCGGATTCCCTTAATCAGCCCCAGCATTTT CASSYSDSLNQPQHF
TRBJ1-2 NA NA TRBV7-9 TGTGCCAGCAGCTTTTCAGACTATGGCTACACCTTC CASSFSDYGYTF
TRBJ2-5 NA NA TRBV9 TGTGCCAGCAGCGAGGGGTTCAGGGACCAAGAGACCCAGTACTTC CASSEGFRDQETQYF
TRBJ2-7 TRBD2 NA TRBV28 TGTGCCAGCAGTTTATTGGTCCGGACTAGCGGGAGTTTGCAGTACTTC CASSLLVRTSGSLQYF
TRBJ2-7 NA once TRBV28 TGTGCCAGCAGTTTAGGGTCCTACGAGCAGTACTTC CASSLGSYEQYF
TRBJ2-2 NA NA TRBV5-4 TGTGCCAGCAGCCGTTTGGGGGGCAGGATCACCGGGGAGCTGTTTTTT CASSRLGGRITGELFF
TRBJ2-1 NA NA TRBV30 TGTGCCTGGATGAGGCTAGGCGGGAAATCCGAGGGTGAGCAGTTCTTC CAWMRLGGKSEGEQFF
TRBJ1-6 NA NA TRBV5-1 TGCGCCAGCAGCTTGACAGGGCTGTCACCCCTCCACTTT CASSLTGLSPLHF
TRBJ2-7 TRBD2 NA TRBV29-1 TGCAGCGTCGCCGGAGCGGGGGGACGTGCCTACGAGCAGTACTTC CSVAGAGGRAYEQYF
TRBJ2-7 TRBD2 NA TRBV4-1 TGCGCCAGCAGCCAAGGGACTAGCGGGGTTTACGAGCAGTACTTC CASSQGTSGVYEQYF
TRBJ2-7 NA NA TRBV2 TGTGCCAGCAGTGAGGGCCATACCTACGAGCAGTACTTC CASSEGHTYEQYF
TRBJ2-2 NA NA TRBV5-5 TGTGCCAGCAGCCCGCACGGGGGGCCAAACACCGGGGAGCTGTTTTTT CASSPHGGPNTGELFF
TRBJ2-2 NA NA TRBV7-9 TGTGCCAGCAGCTTAGCGGGGATGCACACCGGGGAGCTGTTTTTT CASSLAGMHTGELFF
TRBJ2-1 TRBD2 NA TRBV19 TGTGCCAGTACCAGGGCTAGCGGGAGGGCCGATGAGCAGTTCTTC CASTRASGRADEQFF
TRBJ1-1 TRBD1 few TRBV29-1 TGCAGCGTCGGGACAGGGCTGAACACTGAAGCTTTCTTT CSVGTGLNTEAFF
TRBJ1-2 NA few TRBV11-2 TGTGCCAGCGAGAGTTTCAACTATGGCTACACCTTC CASESFNYGYTF
TRBJ1-3 TRBD1 NA TRBV9 TGTGCCAGCAGCGCGTTGGGACAGACCTCTGGAAACACCATATATTTT CASSALGQTSGNTIYF
TRBJ2-3 TRBD2 NA TRBV9 TGTGCCAGCAGCGTGAGGGGTAGCGGGGGGCTGGATACGCAGTATTTT CASSVRGSGGLDTQYF
TRBJ1-2 TRBD1 NA TRBV18 TGTGCCAGCTCACCCCCGGACAGGCCGCTCTATGGCTACACCTTC CASSPPDRPLYGYTF
TRBJ2-1 NA once TRBV6-1 TGTGCCAGCAGTCGGACTGTGGGCCCCTACAATGAGCAGTTCTTC CASSRTVGPYNEQFF